This TCR beta chain was identified during a study of identifying expanded T cells in peripheral blood (dated by TCRdb to the late 2010s). Background for the entire study: Four technical replicates, made by sequencing separate aliquots from the same pool of genomic DNA, were compared pairwise. The investigation overall reported the following: The authors expected biological variance in healthy repertoires might increase further over much longer intervals such as months to years. Between technical replicates the binomial model flagged about 1.2 differentially abundant clones, whereas over about 2 weeks the binomial model flagged about 16.4 and over four weeks 19 to 20. In all healthy donors, the variance in clone template counts between samples taken roughly 14 days apart rose significantly as total template count increased. Both the number of clones called differentially abundant and the false-positive rate were significantly reduced by the beta-binomial model across all healthy-donor time intervals.

During the collection period, no immune events, such as infections, were documented for the healthy donors. Blood repertoires from healthy donors were used as a training cohort for calibrating time-dependent variance in a beta-binomial model of differential abundance of T-cell clones. The training cohort included approximately 10 healthy donors, of whom 3 were female and 7 were male. Donor ages ranged from about 25 to 64 years, with an average of approximately 43 years. Whole blood was collected from each healthy donor at three time points spaced approximately 13 days apart and obtained from a commercial supplier. Genomic DNA was extracted from unsorted whole blood for immunosequencing. About this clone itself: Its cognate antigen has yet to be identified. No per-base quality is available; no much larger clone lies one base away.

CDR1 and CDR2, per the germline V gene, are ENHRY and SYGVKD. V is shortened by 5 bases, J by 1 base, and the region joining them spans 11 bases. The cysteine opens and the phenylalanine closes a CDR3 of 14 amino acids. Left in the record is the CDR3 DNA by itself, 42 bases read in frame from the first base. The immunoSEQ Assay, which relies on bias-controlled multiplex PCR amplification of genomic DNA, was used to profile TCRbeta CDR3 regions. On the study's bioinformatics: To quantify the absolute abundance of each unique TCRbeta CDR3 region, the sequences were collapsed and filtered. Two models were used to test differential abundance: a binomial model (Fisher-equivalent) and a beta-binomial model that adds time-dependent variance fitted from healthy donors. Any clone with fewer than 5 combined templates was excluded, and a clone was called differentially abundant if its Benjamini-Hochberg FDR was below 0.01. Beta-binomial variance was modeled as a function of total template count across the two samples using the form v = (b*log(k)+a)^2. This immuneACCESS table, as held by TCRdb, lists in-frame sequences with V and J called but not all clones. Of the missing ones, under half trace to an unresolved V gene in checked studies; the others have no known cause. V and J calls and clone size are those listed in that table; D and trimming were worked out from the DNA. In all, the sample holds approximately 90,000 clones, and 85% to 90% of those were seen once. Together, the top ten hold roughly 3.8% of the sample.

Rearrangement joined TRBV10-3 to TRBJ1-1; a tentative D match to TRBD1 spans 6 bases. The sample comprised blood. This sequence originates from a person aged 18 to 70 in good health. The nucleotide sequence reads TGTGCCATCAGTCCCGGGACAAGGAACACTGAAGCTTTCTTT. Its translation is CAISPGTRNTEAFF.